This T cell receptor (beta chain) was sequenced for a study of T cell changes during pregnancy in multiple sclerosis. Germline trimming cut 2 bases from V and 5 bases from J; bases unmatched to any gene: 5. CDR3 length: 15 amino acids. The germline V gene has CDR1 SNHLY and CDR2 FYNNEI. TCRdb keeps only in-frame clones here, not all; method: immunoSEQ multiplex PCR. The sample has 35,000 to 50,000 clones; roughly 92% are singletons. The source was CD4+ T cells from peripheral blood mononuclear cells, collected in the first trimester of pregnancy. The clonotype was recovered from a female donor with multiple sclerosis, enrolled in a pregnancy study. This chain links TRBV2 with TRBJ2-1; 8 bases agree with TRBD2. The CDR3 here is CASSEQIAGNNEQFF. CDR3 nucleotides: TGTGCCAGCAGTGAACAGATAGCGGGGAACAATGAGCAGTTCTTC. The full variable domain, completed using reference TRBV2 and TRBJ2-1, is EPEVTQTPSHQVTQMGQEVILRCVPISNHLYFYWYRQILGQKVEFLVSFYNNEISEKSEIFDDQFSVERPDGSNFTLKIRSTKLEDSAMYFCASSEQIAGNNEQFFGPGTRLTVL.